A single sample is the source of the 21 T cell receptor beta chains below, sequenced in a study of shared clonotypes between healthy human individuals. Here immunoSEQ multiplex PCR was the method, and the copy in TCRdb shows in-frame clones only, minus some. The sample includes 2.3 million or so clones, approximately 93% of them seen just once. The sequenced sample consisted of naive CD4+ T cells from PBMCs. Described subset: CD45RA+ positively selected. Receptor source: a man aged 18 to 29 in good health. Some clones in this sample may be carry-over from other donors' samples.

The V call is TRBV19, the J call TRBJ2-2; the D gene is possibly TRBD1 (6 bases). The CDR3 extends over 13 amino acids. CDR1 and CDR2 (germline): LNHDA, SQIVND (reference sequence). The V end lost 6 bases, the J end lost 6 bases, and 11 bases lay between the germline ends. CDR3 amino acids: CASSPNRAGELFF. The CDR3 DNA sequence: TGTGCCAGTAGCCCGAACAGGGCCGGGGAGCTGTTTTTT. The full variable domain, rest sourced from reference TRBV19 and TRBJ2-2, is DGGITQSPKYLFRKEGQNVTLSCEQNLNHDAMYWYRQDPGQGLRLIYYSQIVNDFQKGDIAEGYSVSREKKESFPLTVTSAQKNPTAFYLCASSPNRAGELFFGEGSRLTVL.

This chain joins TRBV30 and TRBJ2-2; a possible D gene is TRBD1 (5 bases). Germline CDR1 reads GTSNPN; CDR2 reads SVGIG (reference sequence). The V gene lost 3 bases and the J gene lost 4 bases, with 9 bases spanning the gap. This CDR3 contains 13 residues. Written as DNA, the CDR3 is TGTGCCTGGAGCAGGGCGACCACCGGGGAGCTGTTTTTT. Residues: CAWSRATTGELFF.

The chain recombines TRBV5-1 with TRBJ2-7; TRBD1 agrees at 10 bases. This CDR3 has 14 residues. The germline V gene has CDR1 SGHRS and CDR2 YFSETQ. The junction had 6 bases not matched to a gene; V was cut back by 7 bases and J by 2 bases. CDR3 protein: CASGTGTGAYEQYF. The CDR3 bases are TGCGCCAGCGGAACCGGGACAGGGGCCTACGAGCAGTACTTC.

Note on this clone: Other DNA variants within this sample encode the same CDR3. This chain uses TRBV7-8 with TRBJ1-5; D uncertain. There are 14 residues in the CDR3. Trimming took 5 bases from V and 0 from J, leaving 8 bases between them. Germline assignment: CDR1 SGHVS and CDR2 FQNEAQ. The CDR3 DNA reads TGTGCCAGCAGCCCCCGCGGTAGCAATCAGCCCCAGCATTTT. The encoded protein is CASSPRGSNQPQHF. Filled out from reference TRBV7-8 and TRBJ1-5, the complete variable domain reads GAGVSQSPRYKVAKRGQDVALRCDPISGHVSLFWYQQALGQGPEFLTYFQNEAQLDKSGLPSDRFFAERPEGSVSTLKIQRTQQEDSAVYLCASSPRGSNQPQHFGDGTRLSIL.

The genes are TRBV28 and TRBJ1-5; 7 bases align to TRBD1. This CDR3 spans 14 amino acids. Per the germline V gene, CDR1 is MDHEN and CDR2 is SYDVKM. The V and J ends lost 9 bases and 3 bases, in that order; junction bases with no gene match: 8. The CDR3 protein is CASKTGSDNQPQHF. The CDR3 nucleotides read TGTGCCAGTAAGACAGGGTCGGACAATCAGCCCCAGCATTTT.

The chain joins TRBV10-1 to TRBJ2-1; no clear D. The CDR3 extends over 13 amino acids. CDR1 WNHNN and CDR2 SYGVQD come from the germline V gene (reference sequence). V was trimmed by 5 bases and J by 9 bases, leaving 14 bases between them. In DNA, the CDR3 is TGCGCCAGCAGTCGGGCGGTAGCAGGTGAGCAGTTCTTC. This sequence encodes CASSRAVAGEQFF.

This sequence joins TRBV7-9 and TRBJ2-1; 10 bases align to TRBD2. The CDR3 has 15 amino acids. CDR1 and CDR2 from the germline V gene are SEHNR and FQNEAQ (reference sequence). V dropped 3 bases and J dropped 7; count of bases not matched to a gene: 6. The CDR3 is CASSFLTSGTNEQFF. The CDR3 DNA follows: TGTGCCAGCAGCTTCCTAACTAGCGGGACAAATGAGCAGTTCTTC.

The rearrangement joins TRBV20-1 to TRBJ2-1; D gene uncertain. Looked up from germline, CDR1 is DFQATT and CDR2 is SNEGSKA (reference sequence). The CDR3 is 11 amino acids. Trimming left V 2 bases short and J 7 bases short, with 6 bases between. The DNA of the CDR3 is TGCAGTGCTAGACTCTTGAATGAGCAGTTCTTC. Translating it yields CSARLLNEQFF.

The chain couples TRBV28 to TRBJ2-1; 10 bases match TRBD1. V lost 7 bases and J lost 10; bases outside the gene matches: 10. The CDR3 is 14 residues long. Germline CDR1 and CDR2: MDHEN and SYDVKM. CDR3 residues: CASIRDRGFGEQFF. Here the CDR3 DNA reads TGTGCCAGCATTCGGGACAGGGGTTTTGGGGAGCAGTTCTTC.

The rearrangement uses TRBV13 and TRBJ2-1, with TRBD2 matching over 8 bases. Germline V gene data show CDR1 as PRHDT and CDR2 as FYEKMQ (reference sequence). V lost 1 base, J lost 2 bases, and 4 bases stayed unmatched. This CDR3 spans 16 amino acids. DNA for the CDR3: TGTGCCAGCAGCTTAGAGGCGGGAGGCACCTACAATGAGCAGTTCTTC. Translating gives CASSLEAGGTYNEQFF.

The chain recombines TRBV18 with TRBJ1-5; TRBD1 matches at 8 bases. V dropped 4 bases and J dropped 1; count of bases not matched to a gene: 12. From germline, CDR1 is KGHSH and CDR2 LQKENI. CDR3 length: 18 residues. CDR3 sequence (DNA): TGTGCCAGCTCACTAGCTCAGGGGGCTTTGGGAAGCAATCAGCCCCAGCATTTT. Its translation is CASSLAQGALGSNQPQHF.

This rearrangement joins TRBV10-3 to TRBJ2-7; 8 bases fit TRBD1. The CDR3 consists of 14 residues. Trimming took 3 bases from V and 5 from J; bases not matched to a gene: 6. Germline loops: CDR1 ENHRY, CDR2 SYGVKD. The CDR3 spells CAISDKDRDDEQYF. In DNA, the CDR3 is TGTGCCATCAGTGATAAGGACAGGGACGACGAGCAGTACTTC.

The rearrangement links TRBV2 to TRBJ2-7; 9 bases match TRBD1. This CDR3 comprises 14 residues. Germline V gene lookup returns CDR1 SNHLY and CDR2 FYNNEI. V trimming: 10 bases; J trimming: 2 bases; junction bases outside the gene matches: 9. The CDR3 DNA reads as TGTGCCACCGCCCGTACAGGGGGCGCCTACGAGCAGTACTTC. This translates into CATARTGGAYEQYF.

The chain joins TRBV5-1 to TRBJ2-3; the match to TRBD2 covers 16 bases. This CDR3 comprises 18 residues. Per germline, CDR1 SGHRS and CDR2 YFSETQ. With 4 bases clipped from V and 3 bases from J, the junction kept 8 bases outside the gene matches. CDR3 amino acids: CASSRGTSGRAGTDTQYF. The CDR3 nucleotides read TGCGCCAGCAGCCGCGGGACTAGCGGGAGGGCCGGAACAGATACGCAGTATTTT.

CDR3 loop: CAWTGVNTIYF. Here the CDR3 DNA reads TGTGCCTGGACGGGAGTCAACACCATATATTTT. The rearrangement links TRBV30 to TRBJ1-3, with D uncertain. Germline assignment: CDR1 GTSNPN and CDR2 SVGIG (reference sequence). CDR3 length equals 11 residues. Trimming removed 4 bases from V and 7 bases from J, with 8 bases in between.

The chain combines TRBV6-5 with TRBJ1-6, with D possibly TRBD1 on 5 matching bases. Germline CDR1 is MNHEY and CDR2 is SVGAGI. Trimming shortened V by 2 bases and J by 0 bases, and 8 bases separated the two germline ends. CDR3 length: 16 residues. The CDR3 coding sequence is TGTGCCAGCAGTTACGGGAGGGGCTCCTATAATTCACCCCTCCACTTT. It encodes CASSYGRGSYNSPLHF.

This clone was observed a handful of times. The V gene is TRBV10-3, the J gene TRBJ2-1, with TRBD2 as a possible D gene (6 bases). The ends were cut back, 6 bases at V and 3 bases at J, with 12 bases in the middle. The CDR3 covers 14 residues. CDR1 is ENHRY, CDR2 SYGVKD, per germline. The CDR3 sequence: CAISGSGDYNEQFF. The CDR3 nucleotides read TGTGCCATCAGCGGGAGTGGAGACTACAATGAGCAGTTCTTC.

The rearrangement uses TRBV18 and TRBJ1-4, with 7 nucleotides matching TRBD1. CDR3 length: 15 residues. The J segment lost 4 bases and the V segment lost 6 bases, leaving 8 bases of the junction unmatched. CDR1 is KGHSH, CDR2 LQKENI, per germline. CDR3 nucleotide sequence: TGTGCCAGCTCTTTACCGGGACAGATTAATGAAAAACTGTTTTTT. As protein: CASSLPGQINEKLFF.

The chain links TRBV7-2 to TRBJ2-3, with TRBD2 identical over 8 bases. Losses at the gene ends were 2 bases for V and 2 bases for J; bases not matched to a gene: 3. CDR1 and CDR2 (germline): SGHTA, FQGNSA. This CDR3 comprises 15 residues. The CDR3 nucleotides are TGTGCCAGCAGCTTAAGCGGGAGTAACACAGATACGCAGTATTTT. Its translation is CASSLSGSNTDTQYF. Full variable domain (rest looked up from reference TRBV7-2 and TRBJ2-3): GAGVSQSPSNKVTEKGKDVELRCDPISGHTALYWYRQSLGQGLEFLIYFQGNSAPDKSGLPSDRFSAERTGGSVSTLTIQRTQQEDSAVYLCASSLSGSNTDTQYFGPGTRLTVL.

The chain employs TRBV19 and TRBJ1-5; 7 positions agree with TRBD1. The germline gives CDR1 LNHDA, CDR2 SQIVND (reference sequence). The CDR3 has 16 amino acids. Trimming at V came to 5 bases and at J to 4 bases, leaving 11 bases not matched to a gene. The CDR3 loop is CASSGQARRGNQPQHF. The CDR3, as DNA: TGTGCCAGTAGTGGACAGGCCCGAAGAGGGAATCAGCCCCAGCATTTT. Full variable domain (remainder filled in from reference TRBV19 and TRBJ1-5): DGGITQSPKYLFRKEGQNVTLSCEQNLNHDAMYWYRQDPGQGLRLIYYSQIVNDFQKGDIAEGYSVSREKKESFPLTVTSAQKNPTAFYLCASSGQARRGNQPQHFGDGTRLSIL.

The chain joins TRBV27 to TRBJ1-2; 7 nucleotides line up with TRBD1. CDR1 MNHEY and CDR2 SMNVEV come from the germline V gene (reference sequence). V trimming: 2 bases; J trimming: 6 bases; junction bases outside the gene matches: 3. The length of the CDR3 is 13 residues. CDR3 bases: TGTGCCAGCAGTTTAAGGGGGCTCGATGGCTACACCTTC. This gives the protein CASSLRGLDGYTF.